Listed below are T cell receptor beta chains from one sample, sequenced in a study of regulatory T cells in long-lasting Graves disease. TCRdb passed the multiplex PCR reads through MiXCR, listing each CDR3 protein once. There are 350,000 to 500,000 distinct CDR3 sequences in the sample; 15% to 20% occur only once, and around a tenth lies in the top ten. These data also featured in a second study, about T cells in Graves' hyperthyroidism and ophthalmopathy.

Sequencing used peripheral blood mononuclear cells (PBMCs), obtained at new diagnosis, from a patient treated with antithyroid drugs. The receptor set was obtained from a woman in her 30s with Graves disease. Both conserved end residues are trimmed from each CDR3. Each record gives: clone size, V gene, CDR3 protein. Only part of the rows carry a size: once, few, many, or a class if the clone is expanded.

- | TRBV5-1 | ASRRDPGNEQF
many | TRBV4-3 | ASSDRGSEAF
many | TRBV6-2/TRBV6-3 | ASSYRGQVYEQY
once | TRBV29-1 | SVRRQGAMSGELF
few | TRBV5-6 | ASSADRVYGYT
many | TRBV3-1 | ASSPPGLANGELF
few | TRBV20-1 | SASQGAVTYSNQPQH
many | TRBV30 | AWSGDGHYGYT
once | TRBV7-8 | ASSQDMGKAEQF
- | TRBV29-1 | SVDGSGGYEQY
many | TRBV28 | ASTPLNEQF
- | TRBV28 | ASSFGDRSSYEQY
- | TRBV6-1 | ASAGGGEKLF
few | TRBV24-1 | ATSDRRFRGGVYNEQF
- | TRBV6-5 | ASSYIRDTSYEQY
few | TRBV5-6 | ASSFATGAPRPEQY
many | TRBV30 | AWSRELETQY
many | TRBV18 | ASSPDRNAYEQY
few | TRBV11-2 | ASSLDRGKETQY
few | TRBV14 | ASATGGTTTYEQY
many | TRBV6-5 | ASSYSRGKGALF
few | TRBV28 | ASRTDRGRSPLH
many | TRBV7-9 | ASGLAVYTGELF
many | TRBV20-1 | SARLSGRENEQF
many | TRBV18 | ASSPLTATNEKLF
- | TRBV5-1 | ASSPTPQRAAYEQY
many | TRBV28 | ASEQGQPQH
few | TRBV20-1 | SAGSGTLNEQF
many | TRBV24-1 | ATSDPQQGEEQF
many | TRBV12-3/TRBV12-4 | ASSPGTGWAYGYT
many | TRBV28 | ASSFGSTYNEQF
many | TRBV11-2 | ASSSQRVAYEQY